This T cell receptor (beta chain) was captured in a study of blood T cell repertoires in COVID-19. Overall study context: Specimens from acute and convalescent COVID-19 originated in the United States, Italy and Spain.

Authors' processing steps: Amplification of reference gene primers provided the estimated nucleated cell counts. Method: immunoSEQ multiplex PCR; TCRdb's copy keeps in-frame clones and lacks some. D and trimming come from the DNA, and the V and J calls and clone size come from that table. In the table there are approximately 110,000 clones, 80% to 90% of which are singletons. V lost 0 bases, J lost 10 bases, and 13 bases lay in between. Germline CDR1 reads MNHEY; CDR2 reads SVGAGI. The CDR3 runs to 15 residues. The sample consisted of peripheral blood. The origin of this receptor is an elderly woman with active or convalescent COVID-19. The chain couples TRBV6-5 to TRBJ1-6, with D maybe TRBD1 (5 bases). In DNA form, the CDR3 reads TGTGCCAGCAGTTACTCATCGGGGGAACGCTCACCCCTCCACTTT. This encodes CASSYSSGERSPLHF.